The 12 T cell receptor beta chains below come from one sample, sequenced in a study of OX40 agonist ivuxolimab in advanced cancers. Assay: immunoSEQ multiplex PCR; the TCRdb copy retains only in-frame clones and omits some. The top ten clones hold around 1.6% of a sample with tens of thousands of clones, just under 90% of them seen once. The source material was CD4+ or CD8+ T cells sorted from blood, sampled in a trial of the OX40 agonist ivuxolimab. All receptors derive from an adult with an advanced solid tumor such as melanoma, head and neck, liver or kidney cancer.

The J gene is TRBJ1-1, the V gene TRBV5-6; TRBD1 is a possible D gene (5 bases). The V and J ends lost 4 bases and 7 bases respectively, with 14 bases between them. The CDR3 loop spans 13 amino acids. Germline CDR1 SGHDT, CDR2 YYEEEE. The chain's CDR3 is CASSPFTGFEAFF. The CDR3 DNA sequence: TGTGCCAGCAGCCCCTTCACAGGTTTTGAAGCTTTCTTT.

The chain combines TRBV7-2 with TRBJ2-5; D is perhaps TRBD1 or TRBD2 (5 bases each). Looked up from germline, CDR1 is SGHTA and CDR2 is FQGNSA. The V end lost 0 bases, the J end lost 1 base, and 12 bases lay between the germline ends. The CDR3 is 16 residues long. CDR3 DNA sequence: TGTGCCAGCAGCTTAGCAGGGACCTGGGGCCAAGAGACCCAGTACTTC. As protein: CASSLAGTWGQETQYF. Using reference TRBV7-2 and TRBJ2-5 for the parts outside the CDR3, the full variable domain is GAGVSQSPSNKVTEKGKDVELRCDPISGHTALYWYRQSLGQGLEFLIYFQGNSAPDKSGLPSDRFSAERTGGSVSTLTIQRTQQEDSAVYLCASSLAGTWGQETQYFGPGTRLLVL.

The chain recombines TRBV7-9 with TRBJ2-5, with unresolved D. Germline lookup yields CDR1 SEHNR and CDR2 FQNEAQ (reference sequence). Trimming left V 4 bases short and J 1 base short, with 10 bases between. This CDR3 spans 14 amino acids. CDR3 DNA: TGTGCCAGCAGCTCTATCCGGGCCCAAGAGACCCAGTACTTC. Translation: CASSSIRAQETQYF. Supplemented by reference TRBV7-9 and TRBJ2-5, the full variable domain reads DTGVSQNPRHKITKRGQNVTFRCDPISEHNRLYWYRQTLGQGPEFLTYFQNEAQLEKSRLLSDRFSAERPKGSFSTLEIQRTEQGDSAMYLCASSSIRAQETQYFGPGTRLLVL.

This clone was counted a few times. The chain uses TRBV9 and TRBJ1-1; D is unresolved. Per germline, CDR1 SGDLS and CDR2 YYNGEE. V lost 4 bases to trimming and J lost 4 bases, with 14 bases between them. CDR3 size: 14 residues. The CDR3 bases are TGTGCCAGCAGCCCCGCCATAGTGGGCACTGAAGCTTTCTTT. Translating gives CASSPAIVGTEAFF.

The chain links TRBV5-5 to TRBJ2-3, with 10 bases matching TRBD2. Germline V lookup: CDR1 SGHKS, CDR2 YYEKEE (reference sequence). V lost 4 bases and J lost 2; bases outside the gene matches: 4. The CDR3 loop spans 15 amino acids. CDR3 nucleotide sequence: TGTGCCAGCAGCCCCGGGACTAGCGCCACAGATACGCAGTATTTT. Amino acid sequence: CASSPGTSATDTQYF.

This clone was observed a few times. This chain's CDR3 is CASSLEAGQAQYF. The CDR3 DNA reads TGTGCCAGCAGCTTAGAGGCAGGCCAGGCGCAGTACTTC. V and J are TRBV7-7 and TRBJ2-7; D is uncertain. Trimming took 1 base from V and 9 from J, leaving 13 bases between them. Germline loops: CDR1 SSHAT, CDR2 FNYEAQ (reference sequence). The CDR3 contains 13 residues.

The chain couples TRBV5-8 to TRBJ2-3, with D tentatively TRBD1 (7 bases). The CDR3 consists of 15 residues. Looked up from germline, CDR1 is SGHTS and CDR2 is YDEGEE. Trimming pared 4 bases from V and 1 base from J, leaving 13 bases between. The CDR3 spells CASSGLRGGTDTQYF. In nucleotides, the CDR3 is TGTGCCAGCAGCGGACTCAGGGGGGGCACAGATACGCAGTATTTT.

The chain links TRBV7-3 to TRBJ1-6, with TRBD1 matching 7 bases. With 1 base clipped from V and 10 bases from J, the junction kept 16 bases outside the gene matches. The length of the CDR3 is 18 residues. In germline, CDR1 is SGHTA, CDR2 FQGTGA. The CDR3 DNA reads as TGTGCCAGCAGCTTAATCCCCTTATTCCCAGGGGGAAGGTCACCCCTCCACTTT. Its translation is CASSLIPLFPGGRSPLHF.

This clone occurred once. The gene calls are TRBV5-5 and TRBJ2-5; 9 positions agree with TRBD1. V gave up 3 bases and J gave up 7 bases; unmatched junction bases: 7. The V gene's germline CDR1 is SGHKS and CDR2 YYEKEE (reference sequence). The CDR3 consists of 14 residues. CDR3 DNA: TGTGCCAGCAGCTCACAGGGGGCCCGGGGGACCCAGTACTTC. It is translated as CASSSQGARGTQYF.

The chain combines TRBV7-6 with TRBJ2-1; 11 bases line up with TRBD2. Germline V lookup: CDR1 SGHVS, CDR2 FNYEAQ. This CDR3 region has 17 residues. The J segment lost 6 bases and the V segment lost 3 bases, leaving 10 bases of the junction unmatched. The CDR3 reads CASSLTSGIGWGNEQFF. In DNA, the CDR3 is TGTGCCAGCAGCTTGACTAGCGGGATAGGATGGGGCAATGAGCAGTTCTTC.

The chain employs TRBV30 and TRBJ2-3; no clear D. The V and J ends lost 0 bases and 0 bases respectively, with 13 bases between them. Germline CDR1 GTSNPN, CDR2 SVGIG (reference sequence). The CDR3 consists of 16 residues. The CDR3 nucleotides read TGTGCCTGGAGTGTACTCAGGTCTACTAGCACAGATACGCAGTATTTT. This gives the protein CAWSVLRSTSTDTQYF.

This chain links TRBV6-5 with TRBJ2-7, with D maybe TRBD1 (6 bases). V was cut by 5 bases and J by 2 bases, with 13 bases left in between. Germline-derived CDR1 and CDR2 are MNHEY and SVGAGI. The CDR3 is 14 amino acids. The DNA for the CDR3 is TGTGCCAGCAGTCAAATCCAGGGGACCTACGAGCAGTACTTC. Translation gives CASSQIQGTYEQYF.